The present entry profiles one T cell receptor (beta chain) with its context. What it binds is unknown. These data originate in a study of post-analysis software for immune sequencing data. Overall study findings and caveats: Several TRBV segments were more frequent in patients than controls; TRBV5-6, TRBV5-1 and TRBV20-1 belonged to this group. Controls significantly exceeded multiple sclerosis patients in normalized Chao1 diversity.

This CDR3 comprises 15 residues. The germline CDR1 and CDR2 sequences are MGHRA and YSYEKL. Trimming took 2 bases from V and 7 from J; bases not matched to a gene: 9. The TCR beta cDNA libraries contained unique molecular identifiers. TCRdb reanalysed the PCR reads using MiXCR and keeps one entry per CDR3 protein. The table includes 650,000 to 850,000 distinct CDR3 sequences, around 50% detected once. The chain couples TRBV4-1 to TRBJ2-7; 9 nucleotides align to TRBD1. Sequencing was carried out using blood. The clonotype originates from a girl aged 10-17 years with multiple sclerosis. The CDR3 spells CASSQPGTGNREQYF. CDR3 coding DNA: TGCGCCAGCAGCCAACCCGGGACAGGGAATAGAGAGCAGTACTTC.